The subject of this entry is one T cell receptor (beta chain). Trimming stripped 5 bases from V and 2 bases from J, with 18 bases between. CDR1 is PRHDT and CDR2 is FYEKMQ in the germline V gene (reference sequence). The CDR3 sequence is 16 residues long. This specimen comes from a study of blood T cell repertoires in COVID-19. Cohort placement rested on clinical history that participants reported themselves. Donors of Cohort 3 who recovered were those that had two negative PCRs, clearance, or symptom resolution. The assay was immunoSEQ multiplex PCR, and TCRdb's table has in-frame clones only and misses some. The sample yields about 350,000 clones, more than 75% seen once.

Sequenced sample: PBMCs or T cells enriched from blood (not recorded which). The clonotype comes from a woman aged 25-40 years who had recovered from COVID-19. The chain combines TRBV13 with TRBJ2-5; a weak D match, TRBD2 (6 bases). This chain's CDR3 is CASSPSGLPDQETQYF. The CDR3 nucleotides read TGTGCCAGCAGCCCCTCAGGACTACCGGATCAAGAGACCCAGTACTTC.